What follows describes a single TCR beta chain. Sequencing of TCR beta was undertaken in CD8+ and CD4+ T cells derived from blood. The multiple sclerosis controls comprised treatment-naive patients whose relapsing-remitting disease was stable or active. The entry originates in a study of CD8 T cells in Susac syndrome. Reverse transcription of about 0.45 to 1 ug RNA was carried out with random hexamers. In TCRdb, the immunoSEQ multiplex PCR reads were re-called with MiXCR into one record per CDR3 protein. The sample records around 120,000 distinct CDR3 sequences, roughly 94% being singletons. Between the trimmed V and J ends, which lost 4 bases and 4 bases, there was a span of 21 bases. Germline CDR1 and CDR2: SGHRS and YFSETQ. This CDR3 comprises 16 residues.

The genes are TRBV5-1 and TRBJ2-7; D remains ambiguous. Sequencing input: CD4+ T cells from PBMCs. The receptor's source is a human donor with multiple sclerosis. CDR3 protein: CASSRDTSITAYEQYF. The DNA of the CDR3 is TGCGCCAGCAGCAGAGATACAAGTATTACGGCGTACGAGCAGTACTTC. The complete variable domain, with remaining parts taken from reference TRBV5-1 and TRBJ2-7, reads KAGVTQTPRYLIKTRGQQVTLSCSPISGHRSVSWYQQTPGQGLQFLFEYFSETQRNKGNFPGRFSGRQFSNSRSEMNVSTLELGDSALYLCASSRDTSITAYEQYFGPGTRLTVT.